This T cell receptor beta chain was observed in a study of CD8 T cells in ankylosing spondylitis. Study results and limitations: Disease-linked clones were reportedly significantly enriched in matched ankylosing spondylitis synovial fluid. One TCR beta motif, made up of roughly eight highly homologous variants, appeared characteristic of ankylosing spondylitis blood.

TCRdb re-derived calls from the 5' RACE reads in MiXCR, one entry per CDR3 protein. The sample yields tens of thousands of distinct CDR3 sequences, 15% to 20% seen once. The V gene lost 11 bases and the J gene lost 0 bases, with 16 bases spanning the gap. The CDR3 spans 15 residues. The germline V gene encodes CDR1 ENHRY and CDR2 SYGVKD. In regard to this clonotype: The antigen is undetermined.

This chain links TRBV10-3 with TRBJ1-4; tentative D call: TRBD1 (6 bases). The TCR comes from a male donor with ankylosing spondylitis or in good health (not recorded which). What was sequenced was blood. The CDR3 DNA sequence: TGTGCCTCCAGGGACACCCTTGCAACTAATGAAAAACTGTTTTTT. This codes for CASRDTLATNEKLFF.